This T cell receptor beta chain was retrieved from a study of identical twins. TCRdb re-derived calls from the 5' RACE reads in MiXCR, one entry per CDR3 protein. The table lists more than 350,000 distinct CDR3 sequences, roughly 10% of them singletons, with about 8.1% in the top ten. In this sample, this clonotype turned up a few times. As yet, its antigen is unknown. The CDR3 sequence is 16 residues long. With 1 base removed from V and 2 bases from J, the gap between germline ends came to 14 bases. CDR1 MGHRA and CDR2 YSYEKL come from the germline V gene. General study findings and limits: Fewer insertions characterized abundant cord blood beta clonotypes, whereas memory repertoires showed none.

The rearrangement joins TRBV4-1 to TRBJ1-2, with a weak D call TRBD1 (6 bases). What was sequenced was naive T cells sorted from blood. This clonotype originated in a woman between 45 and 65 years old in good health. CDR3 residues: CASSQAVGGTNYGYTF. For the CDR3, the DNA is TGCGCCAGCAGCCAAGCCGTAGGGGGGACCAACTATGGCTACACCTTC.